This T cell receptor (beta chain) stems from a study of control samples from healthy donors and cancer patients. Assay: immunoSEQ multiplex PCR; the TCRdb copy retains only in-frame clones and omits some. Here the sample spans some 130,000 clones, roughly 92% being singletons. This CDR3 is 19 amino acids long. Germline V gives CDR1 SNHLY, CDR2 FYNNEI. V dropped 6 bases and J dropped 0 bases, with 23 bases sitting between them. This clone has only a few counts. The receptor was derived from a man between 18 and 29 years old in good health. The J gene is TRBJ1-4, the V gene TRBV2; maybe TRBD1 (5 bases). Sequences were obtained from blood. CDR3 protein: CASSQNPLGTGSTNEKLFF. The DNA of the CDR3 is TGTGCCAGCAGCCAAAATCCGCTTGGGACCGGCTCAACTAATGAAAAACTGTTTTTT.